Below are 8 T cell receptor beta chains sequenced from a single sample in a study of blood T cells in healthy people across ages. Together with a sample-barcoded 5' primer, a J-beta primer mix was included in a second PCR lasting about 6 to 11 cycles. TCRdb reprocessed the 5' RACE reads via MiXCR and lists one record per CDR3 protein. The data show around 1,700,000 distinct CDR3 sequences, with 28% seen just once and 7.7% held by the top ten. The sequenced sample was blood. The receptors originated from a woman in her 30s in good health.

There are a few counts of this clonotype. The rearrangement links TRBV7-2 to TRBJ1-5; TRBD1 agrees at 8 bases. Germline CDR1 reads SGHTA; CDR2 reads FQGNSA. J gave up 6 bases and V 5 bases, and 9 bases lay outside the gene matches. This CDR3 contains 15 residues. CDR3 region: CASSLRGQGSQPQHF. The CDR3 DNA sequence: TGTGCCAGCAGCCTAAGAGGACAGGGTAGTCAGCCCCAGCATTTT.

In this sample, this clonotype turned up many times. The V gene is TRBV12-5, the J gene TRBJ2-3; TRBD1 aligns across 7 bases. Germline-derived CDR1 and CDR2 are LGHNT and FRNRAP. The length of the CDR3 is 18 residues. J lost 3 bases, V lost 2 bases, and 14 bases had no gene match. Written as DNA, the CDR3 is TGTGCTAGTGGTTTGTCCTCAAATAGACAGGGAGAGACAGATACGCAGTATTTT. Its protein is CASGLSSNRQGETDTQYF.

The J gene is TRBJ1-1, the V gene TRBV9; D unclear. Germline V gives CDR1 SGDLS, CDR2 YYNGEE. V lost 0 bases and J lost 6, with 3 bases in between. This CDR3 region has 11 residues. CDR3 protein: CASSVDPEAFF. CDR3 sequence (DNA): TGTGCCAGCAGCGTAGACCCTGAAGCTTTCTTT.

V gene TRBV5-4 combines with J gene TRBJ2-3; TRBD1 is a possible D gene (6 bases). From germline, CDR1 is SGHNT and CDR2 YYREEE (reference sequence). The CDR3 contains 15 residues. Trimming removed 3 bases from V and 2 bases from J, with 13 bases in between. The CDR3 nucleotides read TGTGCCAGCAGCTCCAGACAGGTCCACACAGATACGCAGTATTTT. Its protein is CASSSRQVHTDTQYF.

V is TRBV5-1 and J is TRBJ2-1, with a tentative D call TRBD1 (5 bases). Germline CDR1 reads SGHRS; CDR2 reads YFSETQ. V was pared by 7 bases and J by 4 bases, with 21 bases between. The CDR3 is 16 amino acids. CDR3 DNA: TGCGCCAGCGGTCCTAAACAGGTATCCGAATACAATGAGCAGTTCTTC. Amino acid sequence: CASGPKQVSEYNEQFF.

A few counts support this clonotype. The rearrangement links TRBV5-1 to TRBJ2-3, with a possible D match to TRBD2 (5 bases). From germline, CDR1 is SGHRS and CDR2 YFSETQ. This CDR3 region has 14 residues. V was shortened by 6 bases and J by 1 base, with 12 bases between the two germline ends. CDR3 in DNA: TGCGCCAGCATGGAGGTTAGCGGCACAGATACGCAGTATTTT. Translation gives CASMEVSGTDTQYF. The variable domain in full, completed from reference TRBV5-1 and TRBJ2-3, reads KAGVTQTPRYLIKTRGQQVTLSCSPISGHRSVSWYQQTPGQGLQFLFEYFSETQRNKGNFPGRFSGRQFSNSRSEMNVSTLELGDSALYLCASMEVSGTDTQYFGPGTRLTVL.

This clonotype was seen a few times. The chain joins TRBV12-3 or TRBV12-4 to TRBJ2-7; D remains ambiguous. This CDR3 contains 12 residues. Trimming shortened V by 6 bases and J by 2 bases, and 8 bases separated the two germline ends. CDR3 nucleotides: TGTGCCAGCAGCTACGAGCCCTACGAGCAGTACTTC. This codes for CASSYEPYEQYF.

The chain carries TRBV20-1 and TRBJ2-2; the match to TRBD2 covers 8 bases. Germline-derived CDR1 and CDR2 are DFQATT and SNEGSKA (reference sequence). This CDR3 is 15 amino acids long. J lost 6 bases, V lost 5 bases, and 11 bases had no gene match. CDR3 coding DNA: TGCAGTGCTCCCGGTAGCGGGGAAGTGGCCGGGGAGCTGTTTTTT. Encoded protein: CSAPGSGEVAGELFF.